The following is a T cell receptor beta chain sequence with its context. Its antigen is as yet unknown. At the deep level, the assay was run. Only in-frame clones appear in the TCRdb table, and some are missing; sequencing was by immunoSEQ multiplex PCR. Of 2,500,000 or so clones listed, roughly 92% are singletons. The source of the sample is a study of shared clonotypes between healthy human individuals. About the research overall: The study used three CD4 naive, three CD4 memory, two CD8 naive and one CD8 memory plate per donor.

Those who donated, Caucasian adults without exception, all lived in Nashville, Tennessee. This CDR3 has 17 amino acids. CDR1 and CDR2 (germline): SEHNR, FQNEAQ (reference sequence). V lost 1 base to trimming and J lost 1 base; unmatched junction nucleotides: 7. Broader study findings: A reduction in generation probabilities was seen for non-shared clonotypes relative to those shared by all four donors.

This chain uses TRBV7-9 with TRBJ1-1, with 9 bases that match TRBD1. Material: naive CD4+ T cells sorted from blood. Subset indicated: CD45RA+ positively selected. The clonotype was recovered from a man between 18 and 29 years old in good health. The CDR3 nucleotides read TGTGCCAGCAGCTTAGGGGCGAAACAGGGGGCGAACACTGAAGCTTTCTTT. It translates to CASSLGAKQGANTEAFF.